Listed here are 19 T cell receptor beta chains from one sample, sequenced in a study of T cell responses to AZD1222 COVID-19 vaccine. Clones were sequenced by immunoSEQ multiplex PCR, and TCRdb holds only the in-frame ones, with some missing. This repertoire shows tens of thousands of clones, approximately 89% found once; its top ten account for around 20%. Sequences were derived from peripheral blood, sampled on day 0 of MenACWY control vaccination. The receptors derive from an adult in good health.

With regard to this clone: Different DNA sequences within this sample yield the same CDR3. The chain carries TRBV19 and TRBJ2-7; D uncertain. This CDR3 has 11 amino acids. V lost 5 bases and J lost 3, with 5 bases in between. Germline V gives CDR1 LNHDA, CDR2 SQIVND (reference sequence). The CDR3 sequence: CASSGGYEQYF. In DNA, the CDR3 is TGTGCCAGTAGTGGCGGCTACGAGCAGTACTTC.

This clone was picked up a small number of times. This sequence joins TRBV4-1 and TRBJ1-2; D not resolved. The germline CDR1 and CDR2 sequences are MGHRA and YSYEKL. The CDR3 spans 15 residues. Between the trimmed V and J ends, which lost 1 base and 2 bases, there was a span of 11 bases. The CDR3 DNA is TGCGCCAGCAGCCAAGTCGCGGACCTGAACTATGGCTACACCTTC. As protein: CASSQVADLNYGYTF.

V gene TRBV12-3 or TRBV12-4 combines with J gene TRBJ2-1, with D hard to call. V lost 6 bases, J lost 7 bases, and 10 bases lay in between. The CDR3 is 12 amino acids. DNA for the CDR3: TGTGCCAGCAGGGGCGCGAGGAATGAGCAGTTCTTC. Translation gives CASRGARNEQFF.

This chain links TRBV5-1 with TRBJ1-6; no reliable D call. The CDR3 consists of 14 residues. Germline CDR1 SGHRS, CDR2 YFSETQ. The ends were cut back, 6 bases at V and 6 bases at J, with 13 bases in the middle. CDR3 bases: TGCGCCAGCACCCTGCCCGGGGTTAATTCACCCCTCCACTTT. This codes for CASTLPGVNSPLHF.

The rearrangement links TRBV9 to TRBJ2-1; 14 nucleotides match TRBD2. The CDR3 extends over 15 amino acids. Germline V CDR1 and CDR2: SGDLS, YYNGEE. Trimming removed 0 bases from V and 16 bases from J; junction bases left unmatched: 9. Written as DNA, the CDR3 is TGTGCCAGCAGCGTAGAGGGGGGACTAGCGGGAGTCGCATTCTTC. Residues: CASSVEGGLAGVAFF.

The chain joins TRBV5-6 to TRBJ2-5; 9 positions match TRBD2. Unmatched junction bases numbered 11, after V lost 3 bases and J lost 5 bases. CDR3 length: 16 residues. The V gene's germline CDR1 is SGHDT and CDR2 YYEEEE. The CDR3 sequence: CASSSRGAGGIETQYF. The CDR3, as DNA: TGTGCCAGCAGCTCCCGCGGTGCGGGAGGGATTGAGACCCAGTACTTC.

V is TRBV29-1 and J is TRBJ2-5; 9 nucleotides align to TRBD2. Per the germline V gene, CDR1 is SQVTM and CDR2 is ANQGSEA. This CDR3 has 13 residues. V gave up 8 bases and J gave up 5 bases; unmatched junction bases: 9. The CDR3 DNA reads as TGCAGCTGTAGGCCGACTAGCGGCGAGACCCAGTACTTC. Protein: CSCRPTSGETQYF.

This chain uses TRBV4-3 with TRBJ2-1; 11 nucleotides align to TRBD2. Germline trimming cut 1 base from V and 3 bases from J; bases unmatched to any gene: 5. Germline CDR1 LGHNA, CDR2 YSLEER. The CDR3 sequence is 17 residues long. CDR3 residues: CASSQALAGGIYNEQFF. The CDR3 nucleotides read TGCGCCAGCAGCCAAGCCCTAGCGGGAGGTATCTACAATGAGCAGTTCTTC.

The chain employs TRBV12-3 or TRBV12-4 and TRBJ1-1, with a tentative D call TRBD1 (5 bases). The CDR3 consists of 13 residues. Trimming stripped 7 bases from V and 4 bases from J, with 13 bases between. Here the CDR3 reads CASIMQGVTEAFF. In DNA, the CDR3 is TGTGCCAGCATTATGCAGGGTGTCACTGAAGCTTTCTTT.

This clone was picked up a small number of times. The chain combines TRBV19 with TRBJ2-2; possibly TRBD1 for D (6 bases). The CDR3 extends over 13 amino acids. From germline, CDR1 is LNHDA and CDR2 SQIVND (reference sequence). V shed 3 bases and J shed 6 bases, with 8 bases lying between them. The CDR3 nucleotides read TGTGCCAGTAGTATCTCAGGGGCCGGGGAGCTGTTTTTT. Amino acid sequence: CASSISGAGELFF. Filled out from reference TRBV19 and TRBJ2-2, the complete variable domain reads DGGITQSPKYLFRKEGQNVTLSCEQNLNHDAMYWYRQDPGQGLRLIYYSQIVNDFQKGDIAEGYSVSREKKESFPLTVTSAQKNPTAFYLCASSISGAGELFFGEGSRLTVL.

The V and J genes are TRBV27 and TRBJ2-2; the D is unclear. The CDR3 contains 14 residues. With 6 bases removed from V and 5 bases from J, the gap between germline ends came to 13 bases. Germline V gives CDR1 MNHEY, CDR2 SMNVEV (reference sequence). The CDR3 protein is CASRVGRTTGELFF. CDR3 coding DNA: TGTGCCAGCAGAGTGGGCAGAACGACCGGGGAGCTGTTTTTT.

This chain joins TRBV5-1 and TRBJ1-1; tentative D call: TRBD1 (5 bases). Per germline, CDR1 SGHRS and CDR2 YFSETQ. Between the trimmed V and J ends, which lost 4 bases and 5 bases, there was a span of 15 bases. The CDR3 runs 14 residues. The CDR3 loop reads CASSNDGGRTEAFF. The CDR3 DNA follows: TGCGCCAGCAGCAACGATGGGGGTAGGACTGAAGCTTTCTTT.

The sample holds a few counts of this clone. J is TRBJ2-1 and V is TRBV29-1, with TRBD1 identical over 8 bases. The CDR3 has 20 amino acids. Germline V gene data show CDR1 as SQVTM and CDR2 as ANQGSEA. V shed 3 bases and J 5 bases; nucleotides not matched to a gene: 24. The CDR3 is CSVEGPLGQGASRSHNEQFF. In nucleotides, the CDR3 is TGCAGCGTTGAGGGCCCTCTAGGACAGGGTGCATCCAGGTCCCACAATGAGCAGTTCTTC.

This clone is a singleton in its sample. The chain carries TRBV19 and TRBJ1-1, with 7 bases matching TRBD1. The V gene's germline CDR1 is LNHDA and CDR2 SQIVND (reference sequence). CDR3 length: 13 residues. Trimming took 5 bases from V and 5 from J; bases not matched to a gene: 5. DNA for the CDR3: TGTGCCAGTAGTTTGGACAGGTGGACTGAAGCTTTCTTT. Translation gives CASSLDRWTEAFF.

CDR3 DNA sequence: TGTGCCAGCAGTTTCAGTGGAGGGGCGGGAAACATTCAGTACTTC. It is translated as CASSFSGGAGNIQYF. The rearrangement links TRBV27 to TRBJ2-4, with a weak D call TRBD2 (6 bases). V gave up 3 bases and J gave up 6 bases, with 15 bases separating them. CDR3 length equals 15 residues. CDR1 is MNHEY and CDR2 is SMNVEV in the germline V gene (reference sequence).

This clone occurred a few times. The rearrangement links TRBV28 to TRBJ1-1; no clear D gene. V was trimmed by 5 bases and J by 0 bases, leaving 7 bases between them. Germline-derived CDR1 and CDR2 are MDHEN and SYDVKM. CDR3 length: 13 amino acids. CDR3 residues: CASSETVNTEAFF. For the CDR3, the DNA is TGTGCCAGCAGTGAAACAGTGAACACTGAAGCTTTCTTT.

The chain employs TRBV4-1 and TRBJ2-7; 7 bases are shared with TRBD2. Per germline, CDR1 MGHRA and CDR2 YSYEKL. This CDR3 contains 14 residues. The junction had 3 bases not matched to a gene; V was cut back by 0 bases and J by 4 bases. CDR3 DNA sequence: TGCGCCAGCAGCCAAGAACCGGGACTATACGAGCAGTACTTC. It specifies CASSQEPGLYEQYF.

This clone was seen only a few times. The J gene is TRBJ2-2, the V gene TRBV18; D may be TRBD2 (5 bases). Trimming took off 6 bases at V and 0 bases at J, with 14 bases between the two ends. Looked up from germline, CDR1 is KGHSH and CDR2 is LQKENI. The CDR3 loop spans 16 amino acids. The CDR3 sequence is CASSGDFDSNTGELFF. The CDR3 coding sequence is TGTGCCAGCTCCGGGGATTTCGACTCGAACACCGGGGAGCTGTTTTTT.

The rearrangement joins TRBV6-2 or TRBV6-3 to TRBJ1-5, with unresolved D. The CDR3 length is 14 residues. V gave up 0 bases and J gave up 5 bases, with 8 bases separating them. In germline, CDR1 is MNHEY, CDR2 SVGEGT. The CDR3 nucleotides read TGTGCCAGCAGTTACTCGAATGGTTATCAGCCCCAGCATTTT. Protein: CASSYSNGYQPQHF.